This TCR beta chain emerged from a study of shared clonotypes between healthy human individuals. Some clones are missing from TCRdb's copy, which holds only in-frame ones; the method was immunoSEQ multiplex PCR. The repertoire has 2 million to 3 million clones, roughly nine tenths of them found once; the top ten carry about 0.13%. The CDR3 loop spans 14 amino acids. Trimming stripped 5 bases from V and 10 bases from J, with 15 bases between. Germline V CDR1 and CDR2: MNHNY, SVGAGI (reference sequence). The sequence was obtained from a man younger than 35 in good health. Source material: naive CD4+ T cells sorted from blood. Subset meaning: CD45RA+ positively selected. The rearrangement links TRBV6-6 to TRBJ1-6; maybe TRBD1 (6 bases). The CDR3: CASSPNRDRSPLHF. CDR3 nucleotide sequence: TGTGCCAGCAGTCCGAACAGGGATCGGTCACCCCTCCACTTT.